Below are 8 T cell receptor beta chains sequenced from a single sample in a study of cytomegalovirus exposure and HLA in healthy donors. PCR involved 60 Vbeta and 13 Jbeta primers. TCRdb keeps only in-frame clones here, not all; method: immunoSEQ multiplex PCR. The clone table shows approximately 170,000 clones, with the ten largest holding approximately 0.8%. Sequences were obtained from PBMCs. Receptors originate from a young woman in good health and CMV-seropositive.

V gene TRBV7-9 combines with J gene TRBJ2-5, with D possibly TRBD2 on 5 matching bases. Trimming removed 1 base from V and 4 bases from J, with 16 bases in between. This CDR3 is built from 16 residues. Germline assignment: CDR1 SEHNR and CDR2 FQNEAQ (reference sequence). The CDR3 region has the DNA TGTGCCAGCAGCTTAGGGACGTCGGGAATCCGAGAGACCCAGTACTTC. Protein: CASSLGTSGIRETQYF.

This rearrangement joins TRBV7-9 to TRBJ2-7; perhaps TRBD2 as D (6 bases). This CDR3 is built from 15 residues. Looked up from germline, CDR1 is SEHNR and CDR2 is FQNEAQ (reference sequence). The V end was cut by 1 base, the J end by 0 bases, with 10 bases between. DNA for the CDR3: TGTGCCAGCAGCTTAGGGGACTTCTACTCCTACGAGCAGTACTTC. It codes for CASSLGDFYSYEQYF.

This chain uses TRBV6-6 with TRBJ1-5, with 11 positions matching TRBD1. J gave up 8 bases and V 6 bases, and 9 bases lay outside the gene matches. CDR3 length: 15 residues. Germline V gives CDR1 MNHNY, CDR2 SVGAGI (reference sequence). CDR3: CASSGTGGVSEPQHF. The CDR3 nucleotides read TGTGCCAGCAGCGGGACAGGGGGTGTAAGTGAGCCCCAGCATTTT.

This chain joins TRBV5-1 and TRBJ2-7; possibly TRBD1 for D (5 bases). The CDR3 is 14 amino acids. Per germline, CDR1 SGHRS and CDR2 YFSETQ. Trimming left V 0 bases short and J 5 bases short, with 12 bases between. DNA for the CDR3: TGCGCCAGCAGCTTGGAGGGGCGCCTAAACGAGCAGTACTTC. Protein sequence: CASSLEGRLNEQYF.

J is TRBJ2-3 and V is TRBV4-1; TRBD2 matches 8 bases. The CDR3 is made up of 15 amino acids. V dropped 7 bases and J dropped 4; count of bases not matched to a gene: 10. Germline V gives CDR1 MGHRA, CDR2 YSYEKL. DNA of the CDR3: TGCGCCAGCATCAGCCGGGGGGGGATCGCAGATACGCAGTATTTT. It yields the protein CASISRGGIADTQYF.

The V gene is TRBV5-1, the J gene TRBJ1-3; possibly TRBD1 for D (6 bases). Germline V gene data show CDR1 as SGHRS and CDR2 as YFSETQ. Trimming removed 0 bases from V and 4 bases from J, with 17 bases in between. This CDR3 has 17 amino acids. The CDR3, as DNA: TGCGCCAGCAGCTTGGCCCCCCAGGCAGGGGCAGGAAACACCATATATTTT. Its translation is CASSLAPQAGAGNTIYF.

The chain employs TRBV4-3 and TRBJ1-4; weak D call: TRBD1 (5 bases). CDR1 and CDR2 from the germline V gene are LGHNA and YSLEER. The CDR3 consists of 13 residues. V lost 4 bases, J lost 6 bases, and 9 bases lay in between. The CDR3 loop reads CASSPRDDEKLFF. As DNA, the CDR3 is TGCGCCAGCAGCCCCAGGGATGATGAAAAACTGTTTTTT.

This sequence joins TRBV18 and TRBJ2-1, with TRBD2 as a possible D gene (6 bases). The CDR3 is made up of 16 amino acids. Trimming took 0 bases from V and 4 from J, leaving 13 bases between them. CDR1 is KGHSH and CDR2 is LQKENI in the germline V gene. CDR3 region: CASSPPSRTTYNEQFF. In nucleotides, the CDR3 is TGTGCCAGCTCACCACCGTCGCGGACTACATACAATGAGCAGTTCTTC.